Listed below are T cell receptor beta chains from one sample, sequenced in a study of blood T cell repertoires in COVID-19. Assay: immunoSEQ multiplex PCR; the TCRdb copy retains only in-frame clones and omits some. Found here are 200,000 to 300,000 clones, over 80% of them singletons; the top ten hold around 2.6%. Sequencing was performed on PBMCs or T cells enriched from blood (not recorded which). The origin of the receptors is a woman aged 25 to 45 with acute COVID-19. The CDR3 runs from the conserved cysteine through the conserved F or W. A D gene is named only where the DNA matches it firmly.

D gene | J gene | V gene | CDR3 DNA | CDR3 protein
. | TRBJ2-3 | TRBV15 | TGTGCCACCAGCGAAGACAGCCCGGCTGTGGATACGCAGTATTTT | CATSEDSPAVDTQYF
. | TRBJ1-3 | TRBV3-1/TRBV3-2 | TGTGCCAGCAGCCATCCCGAATTGGGGGCAGACTCTGGAAACACCATATATTTT | CASSHPELGADSGNTIYF
TRBD2 | TRBJ2-1 | TRBV7-2 | TGTGCCAGCAGCCTATCAGCGGGGGACGAGCAGTTCTTC | CASSLSAGDEQFF
. | TRBJ2-7 | TRBV6-5 | TGTGCCAGCACCCCCAGGGACTACGAGCAGTACTTC | CASTPRDYEQYF
. | TRBJ1-1 | TRBV15 | TGTGCCACCAGCAGGGCTGCCCGGGGGGCGGAAGCTTTCTTT | CATSRAARGAEAFF
TRBD1 | TRBJ1-3 | TRBV9 | TGTGCCAGCAGCGCCCCGTCCGAGGGGGCAGCCGGAAACACCATATATTTT | CASSAPSEGAAGNTIYF
TRBD1 | TRBJ2-2 | TRBV5-1 | TGCGCCAGCAGCCCTGTTGACAGGGTGTCCGGGGAGCTGTTTTTT | CASSPVDRVSGELFF
TRBD1 | TRBJ1-5 | TRBV27 | TGTGCCAGCAGGCCAGGGGGCACGAATCAGCCCCAGCATTTT | CASRPGGTNQPQHF
. | TRBJ2-4 | TRBV4-1 | TGCGCCAGCAGCCAAGTATGGACAGAGAAAAACATTCAGTACTTC | CASSQVWTEKNIQYF
TRBD1 | TRBJ1-2 | TRBV10-3 | TGTGCCATCAGTGAGGCCGGGACAGGGGGCGACGGCTACACCTTC | CAISEAGTGGDGYTF
. | TRBJ2-2 | TRBV9 | TGTGCCAGCAGCGTCGGGATCACCGGGGAGCTGTTTTTT | CASSVGITGELFF
TRBD1 | TRBJ1-1 | TRBV4-3 | TGCGCCAGCAGCTACAGGGGTACTGAAGCTTTCTTT | CASSYRGTEAFF
TRBD1 | TRBJ1-5 | TRBV20-1 | TGCAGTGCTAGTTCTGCAGGGGGCTTGGACCAGCCCCAGCATTTT | CSASSAGGLDQPQHF
. | TRBJ1-2 | TRBV10-3 | TGTGCCATCAGTGGAGAAGCCTATGGCTACACCTTC | CAISGEAYGYTF
. | TRBJ2-7 | TRBV6-5 | TGTGCCAGCAGCCGGGGGAGACACTACGAGCAGTACTTC | CASSRGRHYEQYF
TRBD1 | TRBJ1-6 | TRBV2 | TGTGCCAGCAGTGAAGAAGGGACAGGGACTTCACCCCTCCACTTT | CASSEEGTGTSPLHF
. | TRBJ2-5 | TRBV20-1 | TGCAGTGCTTACTTCCCGGAGACCCAGTACTTC | CSAYFPETQYF
. | TRBJ1-1 | TRBV29-1 | TGCAGCGTCACCCTCCCAGGTACCGAAGCTTTCTTT | CSVTLPGTEAFF
. | TRBJ2-7 | TRBV6-2/TRBV6-3 | TGTGCCAGCAGCCCTCGGCGGGGCCCCAGAACATACGAGCAGTACTTC | CASSPRRGPRTYEQYF